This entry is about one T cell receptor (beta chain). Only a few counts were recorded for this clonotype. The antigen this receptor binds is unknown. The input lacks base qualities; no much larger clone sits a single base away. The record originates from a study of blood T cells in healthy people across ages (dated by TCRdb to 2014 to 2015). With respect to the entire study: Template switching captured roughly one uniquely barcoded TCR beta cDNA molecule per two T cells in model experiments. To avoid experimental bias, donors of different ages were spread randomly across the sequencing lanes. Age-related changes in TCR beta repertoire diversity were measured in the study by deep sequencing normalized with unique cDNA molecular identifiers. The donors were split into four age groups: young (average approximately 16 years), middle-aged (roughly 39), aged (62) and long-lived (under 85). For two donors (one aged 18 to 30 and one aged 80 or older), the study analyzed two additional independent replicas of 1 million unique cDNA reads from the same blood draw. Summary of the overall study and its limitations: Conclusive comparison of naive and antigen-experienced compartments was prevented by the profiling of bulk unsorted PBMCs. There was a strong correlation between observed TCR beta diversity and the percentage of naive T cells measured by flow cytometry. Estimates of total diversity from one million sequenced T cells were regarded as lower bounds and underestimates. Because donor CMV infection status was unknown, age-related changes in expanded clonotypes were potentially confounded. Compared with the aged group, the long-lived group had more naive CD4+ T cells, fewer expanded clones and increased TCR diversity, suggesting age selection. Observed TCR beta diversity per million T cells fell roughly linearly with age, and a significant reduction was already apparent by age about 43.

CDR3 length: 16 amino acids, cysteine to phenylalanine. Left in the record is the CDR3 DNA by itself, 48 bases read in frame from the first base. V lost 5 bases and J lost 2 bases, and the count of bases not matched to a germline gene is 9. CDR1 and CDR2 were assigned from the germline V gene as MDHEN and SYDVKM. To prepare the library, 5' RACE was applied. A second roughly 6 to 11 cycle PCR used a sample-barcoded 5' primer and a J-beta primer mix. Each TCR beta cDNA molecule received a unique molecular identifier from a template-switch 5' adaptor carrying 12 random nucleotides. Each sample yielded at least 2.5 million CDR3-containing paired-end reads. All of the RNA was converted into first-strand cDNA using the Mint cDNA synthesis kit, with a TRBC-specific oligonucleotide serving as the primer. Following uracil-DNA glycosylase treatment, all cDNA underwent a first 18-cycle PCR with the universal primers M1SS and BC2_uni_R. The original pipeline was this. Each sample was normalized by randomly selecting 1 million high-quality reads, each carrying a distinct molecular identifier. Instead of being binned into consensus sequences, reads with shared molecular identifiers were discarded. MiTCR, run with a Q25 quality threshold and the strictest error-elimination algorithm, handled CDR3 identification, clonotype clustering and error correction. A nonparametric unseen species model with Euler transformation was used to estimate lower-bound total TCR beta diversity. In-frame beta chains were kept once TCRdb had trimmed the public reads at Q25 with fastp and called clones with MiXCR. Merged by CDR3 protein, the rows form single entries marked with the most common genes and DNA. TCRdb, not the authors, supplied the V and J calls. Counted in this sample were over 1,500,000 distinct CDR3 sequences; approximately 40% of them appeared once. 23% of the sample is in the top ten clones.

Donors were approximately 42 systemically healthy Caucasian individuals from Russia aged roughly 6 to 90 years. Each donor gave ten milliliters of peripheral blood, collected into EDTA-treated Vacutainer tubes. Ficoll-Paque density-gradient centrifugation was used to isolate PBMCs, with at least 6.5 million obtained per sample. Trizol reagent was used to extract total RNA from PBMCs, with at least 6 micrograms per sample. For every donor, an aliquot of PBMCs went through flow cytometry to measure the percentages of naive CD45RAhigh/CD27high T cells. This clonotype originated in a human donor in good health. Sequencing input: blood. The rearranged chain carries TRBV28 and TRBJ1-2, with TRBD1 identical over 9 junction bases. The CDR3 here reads CASSPPSGTGNYGYTF. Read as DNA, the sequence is TGTGCCAGCAGTCCACCTTCCGGGACAGGGAACTATGGCTACACCTTC.